A selection of T cell receptor beta chains follows, all from one sample in a study of shared clonotypes between healthy human individuals. Sequencing used immunoSEQ multiplex PCR; TCRdb keeps in-frame clones, though not all of them. The table has hundreds of thousands of clones, almost 97% seen once. Specimen: naive CD4+ T cells sorted from blood. The origin of the receptors is a woman in her thirties in good health. Each CDR3 is given with its conserved first and last residue. D genes are given only for firm matches. The size of a clone is reported for some rows only, either as once, few or many, or as a class for expanded clones.

TRBJ2-7	TRBV18	.	TRBD1	CASSPGQGEGEQYF	TGTGCCAGCTCACCTGGACAGGGGGAGGGCGAGCAGTACTTC
TRBJ2-1	TRBV13	.	TRBD2	CASAFVFGTKIRFGNEQFF	TGTGCCAGCGCTTTTGTCTTTGGGACTAAAATTCGATTTGGGAATGAGCAGTTCTTC
TRBJ1-1	TRBV14	once	.	CASSLNGEWGTEAFF	TGTGCCAGCAGCCTTAACGGGGAATGGGGAACTGAAGCTTTCTTT
TRBJ1-5	TRBV5-1	.	.	CASSPSGGTPQPQHF	TGCGCCAGCAGCCCCAGTGGGGGAACCCCCCAGCCCCAGCATTTT
TRBJ2-7	TRBV29-1	.	TRBD1	CSARGTGASYEQYF	TGCAGCGCCAGAGGGACAGGAGCTTCCTACGAGCAGTACTTC
TRBJ2-3	TRBV30	.	TRBD2	CAWSGRESTQYF	TGTGCCTGGAGCGGGAGGGAGAGTACGCAGTATTTT
TRBJ2-7	TRBV18	.	.	CASSLQETYEQYF	TGTGCCAGCTCACTACAAGAGACCTACGAGCAGTACTTC
TRBJ2-2	TRBV28	.	.	CASLPGFKSTGELFF	TGTGCCAGCTTACCGGGCTTCAAGAGCACCGGGGAGCTGTTTTTT
TRBJ2-1	TRBV7-2	.	.	CASSLLSNEQFF	TGTGCCAGCAGCTTATTAAGTAATGAGCAGTTCTTC
TRBJ1-4	TRBV19	.	.	CASSIGGATNEKLFF	TGTGCCAGTAGTATAGGGGGCGCAACTAATGAAAAACTGTTTTTT
TRBJ1-1	TRBV18	.	.	CASSPLGVRGTPILNTEAFF	TGTGCCAGCTCACCACTCGGGGTTCGGGGTACCCCTATCCTGAACACTGAAGCTTTCTTT
TRBJ2-2	TRBV18	.	.	CATGADGKGYTGELFF	TGTGCCACCGGAGCAGACGGGAAGGGATACACCGGGGAGCTGTTTTTT
TRBJ2-1	TRBV28	.	TRBD2	CASSPSGAGIYNEQFF	TGTGCCAGCAGTCCCTCGGGAGCGGGGATATACAATGAGCAGTTCTTC
TRBJ2-7	TRBV28	.	TRBD1	CASSLQGGFYEQYF	TGTGCCAGCAGCTTACAGGGGGGATTCTACGAGCAGTACTTC
TRBJ1-5	TRBV2	.	.	CASSEQGRNQPQHF	TGTGCCAGCAGTGAGCAGGGGAGGAATCAGCCCCAGCATTTT
TRBJ2-7	TRBV16	.	.	CASSQRLGLDEQYF	TGTGCCAGCAGCCAACGCCTTGGTTTGGACGAGCAGTACTTC
TRBJ2-1	TRBV2	.	TRBD2	CASSGVSGKYNEQFF	TGTGCCAGCAGTGGAGTTAGCGGGAAATACAATGAGCAGTTCTTC
TRBJ2-1	TRBV2	.	.	CASSDPTLYNEQFF	TGTGCCAGCAGTGACCCAACCCTCTACAATGAGCAGTTCTTC
TRBJ2-2	TRBV5-1	.	.	CASSPGGGDTGELFF	TGCGCCAGCAGCCCGGGGGGCGGAGACACCGGGGAGCTGTTTTTT
TRBJ2-7	TRBV28	once	.	CASSLFGTTREQYF	TGTGCCAGCAGTTTATTCGGGACGACGCGCGAGCAGTACTTC
TRBJ2-5	TRBV9	.	TRBD2	CASSVGSGRGLETQYF	TGTGCCAGCAGCGTAGGTAGCGGGAGAGGATTAGAGACCCAGTACTTC
TRBJ2-7	TRBV10-1	.	TRBD2	CASSGGTSGYEQYF	TGCGCCAGCAGTGGAGGGACTAGCGGCTACGAGCAGTACTTC
TRBJ2-3	TRBV2	.	.	CASSEGNTDTQYF	TGTGCCAGCAGTGAAGGCAACACAGATACGCAGTATTTT
TRBJ1-2	TRBV20-1	.	.	CSGNRHYGYTF	TGCAGTGGGAACAGGCACTATGGCTACACCTTC
TRBJ1-2	TRBV2	.	.	CASSPGGSGGYTF	TGTGCCAGCAGCCCGGGGGGGAGTGGTGGCTACACCTTC
TRBJ2-2	TRBV30	.	.	CAWSYGGYNTGELFF	TGTGCCTGGAGCTACGGAGGTTATAACACCGGGGAGCTGTTTTTT
TRBJ1-1	TRBV4-1	.	.	CASSQGRARMNTEAFF	TGCGCCAGCAGCCAAGGCAGGGCACGTATGAACACTGAAGCTTTCTTT
TRBJ2-7	TRBV28	.	TRBD2	CASTGLGLREQYF	TGTGCCAGTACGGGACTAGGGCTACGAGAGCAGTACTTC
TRBJ1-5	TRBV5-1	.	.	CASSLGTASNQPQHF	TGCGCCAGCAGCTTGGGGACCGCTAGCAATCAGCCCCAGCATTTT
TRBJ1-5	TRBV2	.	.	CASSEADAAQHF	TGTGCCAGCAGTGAAGCGGACGCGGCCCAGCATTTT
TRBJ2-7	TRBV19	.	.	CASSKEGPNYEQYF	TGTGCCAGTAGCAAGGAGGGTCCGAACTACGAGCAGTACTTC
TRBJ2-3	TRBV6-5	.	.	CASSYAGISTDTQYF	TGTGCCAGCAGTTACGCGGGTATTAGCACAGATACGCAGTATTTT
TRBJ1-1	TRBV6-5	.	.	CASGLPNTEAFF	TGTGCCAGCGGGCTCCCTAACACTGAAGCTTTCTTT
TRBJ2-5	TRBV5-1	.	.	CASSSRNQETQYF	TGCGCCAGCAGCTCAAGAAACCAAGAGACCCAGTACTTC
TRBJ2-7	TRBV5-1	once	TRBD2	CASSSTSGRAYEQYF	TGCGCCAGCAGCTCGACTAGCGGGAGGGCCTACGAGCAGTACTTC
TRBJ2-3	TRBV2	few	.	CASSRDFTDTQYF	TGTGCCAGCAGCCGGGACTTCACAGATACGCAGTATTTT
TRBJ2-7	TRBV28	.	TRBD1	CASSFWTGNYEQYF	TGTGCCAGCAGTTTTTGGACAGGGAATTACGAGCAGTACTTC
TRBJ1-5	TRBV6-6	.	.	CASSTGKPGSQPQHF	TGTGCCAGCAGCACCGGAAAGCCGGGAAGTCAGCCCCAGCATTTT
TRBJ2-2	TRBV28	.	.	CASRVKGILPGELFF	TGTGCCAGCAGAGTAAAGGGGATTCTTCCCGGGGAGCTGTTTTTT
TRBJ1-1	TRBV18	.	TRBD1	CASSMGQGMNTEAFF	TGTGCCAGCTCAATGGGACAGGGGATGAACACTGAAGCTTTCTTT
TRBJ1-3	TRBV5-1	.	.	CASSLISSGAGNTIYF	TGCGCCAGCAGCTTGATCTCGTCGGGGGCTGGAAACACCATATATTTT
TRBJ2-7	TRBV6-1	.	TRBD1	CASPFQGARTYEQYF	TGTGCCAGCCCTTTTCAGGGGGCGCGGACCTACGAGCAGTACTTC
TRBJ1-1	TRBV10-2	few	TRBD1	CASSEQGGTEAFF	TGCGCCAGCAGTGAACAGGGGGGCACTGAAGCTTTCTTT
TRBJ2-7	TRBV6-5	.	.	CASSSGKNYEQYF	TGTGCCAGCAGCTCCGGGAAGAACTACGAGCAGTACTTC
TRBJ1-1	TRBV5-6	.	.	CASSFRVANTEAFF	TGTGCCAGCAGCTTTCGGGTAGCGAACACTGAAGCTTTCTTT
TRBJ1-6	TRBV7-9	.	TRBD1	CASSLDSRGPVGSPLHF	TGTGCCAGCAGCTTAGACTCCAGGGGGCCAGTGGGATCACCCCTCCACTTT
TRBJ1-4	TRBV28	.	TRBD1	CASSNAQGVGEKLFF	TGTGCCAGCAGCAATGCCCAGGGGGTAGGTGAAAAACTGTTTTTT
TRBJ2-1	TRBV7-9	.	.	CASSISGTYNEQFF	TGTGCCAGCAGCATTAGCGGAACCTACAATGAGCAGTTCTTC
TRBJ1-3	TRBV19	once	.	CASTPAAALAGNTIYF	TGTGCCAGTACCCCCGCCGCTGCTCTCGCTGGAAACACCATATATTTT
TRBJ1-2	TRBV28	.	.	CASSLNGYNYGYTF	TGTGCCAGCAGTTTAAACGGATATAACTATGGCTACACCTTC
TRBJ2-1	TRBV9	.	TRBD2	CASSVATRVSGSLYNEQFF	TGTGCCAGCAGCGTAGCCACCCGAGTTAGCGGGAGTTTGTACAATGAGCAGTTCTTC
TRBJ2-7	TRBV2	.	.	CASGPPGAYEQYF	TGTGCCAGCGGCCCCCCCGGGGCCTACGAGCAGTACTTC
TRBJ2-7	TRBV11-2	.	.	CASSLRGLAEISYEQYF	TGTGCCAGCAGCCTCCGGGGGCTAGCGGAAATCTCCTACGAGCAGTACTTC
TRBJ1-5	TRBV7-9	.	.	CASSLADGSNQPQHF	TGTGCCAGCAGCTTAGCGGACGGTAGCAATCAGCCCCAGCATTTT